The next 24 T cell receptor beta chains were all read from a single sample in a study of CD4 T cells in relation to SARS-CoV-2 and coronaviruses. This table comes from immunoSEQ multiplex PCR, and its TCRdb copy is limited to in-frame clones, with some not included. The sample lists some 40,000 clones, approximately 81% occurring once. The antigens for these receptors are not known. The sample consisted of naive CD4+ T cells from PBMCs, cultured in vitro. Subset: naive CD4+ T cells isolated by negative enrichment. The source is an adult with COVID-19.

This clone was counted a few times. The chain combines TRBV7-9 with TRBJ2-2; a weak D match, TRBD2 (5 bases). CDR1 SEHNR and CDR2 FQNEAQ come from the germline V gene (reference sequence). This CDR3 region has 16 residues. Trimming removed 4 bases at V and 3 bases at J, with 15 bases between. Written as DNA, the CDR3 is TGTGCCAGCAGCTCAGCGTTCGGGGTTGACACCGGGGAGCTGTTTTTT. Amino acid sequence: CASSSAFGVDTGELFF.

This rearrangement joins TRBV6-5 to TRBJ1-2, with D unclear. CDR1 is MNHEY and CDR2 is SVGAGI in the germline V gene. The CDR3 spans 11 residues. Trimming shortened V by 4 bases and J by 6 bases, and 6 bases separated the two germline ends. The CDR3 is CASSSQDGYTF. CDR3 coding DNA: TGTGCCAGCAGTTCCCAGGATGGCTACACCTTC.

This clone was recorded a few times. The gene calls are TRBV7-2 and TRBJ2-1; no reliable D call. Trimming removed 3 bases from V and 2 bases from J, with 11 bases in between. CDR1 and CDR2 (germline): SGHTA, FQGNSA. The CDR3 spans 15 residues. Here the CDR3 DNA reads TGTGCCAGCAGCTTCAGTCGGAGTCCCTACAATGAGCAGTTCTTC. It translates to CASSFSRSPYNEQFF.

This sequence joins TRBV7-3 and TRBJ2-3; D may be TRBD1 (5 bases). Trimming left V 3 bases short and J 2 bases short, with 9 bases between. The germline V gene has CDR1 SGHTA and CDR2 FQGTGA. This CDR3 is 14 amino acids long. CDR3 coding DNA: TGTGCCAGCAGCTTCGACAGATTCACAGATACGCAGTATTTT. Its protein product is CASSFDRFTDTQYF.

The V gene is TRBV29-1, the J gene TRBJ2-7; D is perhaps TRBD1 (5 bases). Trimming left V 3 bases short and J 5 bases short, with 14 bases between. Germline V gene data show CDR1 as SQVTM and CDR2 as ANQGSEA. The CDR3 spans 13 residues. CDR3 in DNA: TGCAGCGTTGAGGAACAGGCCCCCCACGAGCAGTACTTC. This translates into CSVEEQAPHEQYF.

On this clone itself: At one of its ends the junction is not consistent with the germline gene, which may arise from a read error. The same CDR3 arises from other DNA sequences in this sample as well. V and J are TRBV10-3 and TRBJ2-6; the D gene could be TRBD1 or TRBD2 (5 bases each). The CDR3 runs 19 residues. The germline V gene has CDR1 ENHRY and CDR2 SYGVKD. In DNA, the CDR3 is TGTGCCATCAGCGAGATTCGAGGGCTGGGGAACTCTGGGGCCAATGTCCTGACTTTC. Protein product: CAISEIRGLGNSGANVLTF.

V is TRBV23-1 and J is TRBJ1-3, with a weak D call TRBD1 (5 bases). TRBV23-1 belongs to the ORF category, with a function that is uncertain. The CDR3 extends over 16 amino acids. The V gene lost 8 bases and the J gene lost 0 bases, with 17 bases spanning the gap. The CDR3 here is CASRSSGKGSGNTIYF. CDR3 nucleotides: TGCGCCAGCCGGTCCTCAGGGAAGGGCTCTGGAAACACCATATATTTT.

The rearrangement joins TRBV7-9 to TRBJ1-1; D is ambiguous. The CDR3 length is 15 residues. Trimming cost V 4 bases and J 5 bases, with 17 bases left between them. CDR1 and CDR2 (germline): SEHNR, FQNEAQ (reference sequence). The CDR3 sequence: CASSSAGRWATEAFF. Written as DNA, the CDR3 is TGTGCCAGCAGCTCCGCCGGACGGTGGGCAACTGAAGCTTTCTTT.

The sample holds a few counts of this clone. The CDR3 reads CATKQTGDTQYF. As DNA, the CDR3 is TGTGCCACCAAGCAAACGGGAGATACGCAGTATTTT. The chain employs TRBV24-1 and TRBJ2-3, with D hard to call. The V gene lost 8 bases and the J gene lost 5 bases, with 10 bases spanning the gap. The V gene's germline CDR1 is KGHDR and CDR2 SFDVKD. There are 12 residues in the CDR3.

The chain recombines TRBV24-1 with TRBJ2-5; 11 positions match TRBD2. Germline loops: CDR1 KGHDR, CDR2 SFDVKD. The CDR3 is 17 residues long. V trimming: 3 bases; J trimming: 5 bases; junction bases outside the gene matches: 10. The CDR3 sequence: CATSDRGLAGSEETQYF. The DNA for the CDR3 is TGTGCCACCAGTGATCGAGGACTAGCGGGCTCGGAGGAGACCCAGTACTTC.

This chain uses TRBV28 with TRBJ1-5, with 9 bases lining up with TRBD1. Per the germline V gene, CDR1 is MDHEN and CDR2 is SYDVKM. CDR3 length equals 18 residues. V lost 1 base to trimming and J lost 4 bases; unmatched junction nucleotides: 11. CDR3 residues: CASSLSRLGQGSNQPQHF. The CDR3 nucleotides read TGTGCCAGCAGTTTATCACGTTTAGGACAGGGGTCAAATCAGCCCCAGCATTTT.

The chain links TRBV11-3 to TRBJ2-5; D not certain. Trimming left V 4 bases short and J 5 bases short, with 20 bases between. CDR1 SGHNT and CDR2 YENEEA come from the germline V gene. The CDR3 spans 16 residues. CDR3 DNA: TGTGCCAGCAGCTCCCGTACGGCCGGGCGTCGGGAGACCCAGTACTTC. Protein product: CASSSRTAGRRETQYF.

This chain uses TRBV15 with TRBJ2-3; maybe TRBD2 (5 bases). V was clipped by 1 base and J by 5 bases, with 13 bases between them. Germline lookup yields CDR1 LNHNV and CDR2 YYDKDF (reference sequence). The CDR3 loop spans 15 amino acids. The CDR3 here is CATSRAPSGEDTQYF. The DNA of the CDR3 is TGTGCCACCAGCAGAGCCCCTTCCGGGGAAGATACGCAGTATTTT.

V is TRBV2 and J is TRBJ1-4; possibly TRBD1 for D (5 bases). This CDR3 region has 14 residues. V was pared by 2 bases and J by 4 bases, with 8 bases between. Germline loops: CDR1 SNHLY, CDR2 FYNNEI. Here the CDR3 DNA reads TGTGCCAGCAGTGAACAGAGGGGTAATGAAAAACTGTTTTTT. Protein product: CASSEQRGNEKLFF.

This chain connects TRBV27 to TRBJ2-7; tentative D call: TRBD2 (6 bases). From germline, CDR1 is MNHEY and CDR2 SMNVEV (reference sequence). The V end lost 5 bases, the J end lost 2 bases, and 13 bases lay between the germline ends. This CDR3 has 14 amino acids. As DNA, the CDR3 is TGTGCCAGCAGTCCCGGGAGTCCCCCCTACGAGCAGTACTTC. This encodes CASSPGSPPYEQYF.

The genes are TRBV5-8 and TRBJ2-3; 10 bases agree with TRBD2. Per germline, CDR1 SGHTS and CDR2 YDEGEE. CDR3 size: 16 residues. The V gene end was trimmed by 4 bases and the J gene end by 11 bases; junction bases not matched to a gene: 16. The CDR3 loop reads CASSRHTSGKKYEQYF. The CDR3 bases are TGTGCCAGCAGCAGACATACTAGCGGGAAAAAATATGAGCAGTATTTT.

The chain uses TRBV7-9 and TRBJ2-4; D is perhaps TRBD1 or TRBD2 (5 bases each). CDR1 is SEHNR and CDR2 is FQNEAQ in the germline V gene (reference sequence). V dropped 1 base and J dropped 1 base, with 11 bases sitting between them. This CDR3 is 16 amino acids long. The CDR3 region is CASSLGVGEAKNIQYF. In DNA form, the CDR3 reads TGTGCCAGCAGCTTAGGAGTAGGGGAGGCCAAAAACATTCAGTACTTC.

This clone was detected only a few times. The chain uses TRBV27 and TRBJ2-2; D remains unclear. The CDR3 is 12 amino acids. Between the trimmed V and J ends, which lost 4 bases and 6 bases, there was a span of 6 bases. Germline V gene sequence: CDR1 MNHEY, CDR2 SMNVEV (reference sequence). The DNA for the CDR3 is TGTGCCAGCAGTTACCCCGCCGGGGAGCTGTTTTTT. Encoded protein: CASSYPAGELFF.

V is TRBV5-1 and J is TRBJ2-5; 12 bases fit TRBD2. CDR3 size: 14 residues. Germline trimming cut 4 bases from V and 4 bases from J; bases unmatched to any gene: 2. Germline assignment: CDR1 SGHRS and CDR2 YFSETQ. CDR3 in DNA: TGCGCCAGCAGCGTGACTAGCGGGAGAGAGACCCAGTACTTC. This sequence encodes CASSVTSGRETQYF.

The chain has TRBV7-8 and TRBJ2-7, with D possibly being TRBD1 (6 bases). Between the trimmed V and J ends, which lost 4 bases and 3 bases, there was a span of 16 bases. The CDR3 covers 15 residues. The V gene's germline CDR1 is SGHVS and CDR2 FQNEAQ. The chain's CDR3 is CASSSRGYADYEQYF. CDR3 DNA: TGTGCCAGCAGCTCTAGGGGGTATGCGGACTACGAGCAGTACTTC.

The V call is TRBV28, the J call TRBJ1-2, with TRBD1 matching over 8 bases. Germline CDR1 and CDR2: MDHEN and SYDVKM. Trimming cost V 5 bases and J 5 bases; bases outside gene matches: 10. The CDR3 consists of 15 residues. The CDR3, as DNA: TGTGCCAGCAGTCCCCGGACAGGGAGGGATTATGGCTACACCTTC. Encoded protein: CASSPRTGRDYGYTF.

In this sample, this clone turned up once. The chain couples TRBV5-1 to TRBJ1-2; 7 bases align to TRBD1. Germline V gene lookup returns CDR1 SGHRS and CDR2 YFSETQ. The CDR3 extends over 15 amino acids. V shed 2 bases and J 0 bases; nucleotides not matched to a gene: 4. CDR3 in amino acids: CASSFTGTANYGYTF. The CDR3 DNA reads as TGCGCCAGCAGCTTTACAGGGACAGCTAACTATGGCTACACCTTC.

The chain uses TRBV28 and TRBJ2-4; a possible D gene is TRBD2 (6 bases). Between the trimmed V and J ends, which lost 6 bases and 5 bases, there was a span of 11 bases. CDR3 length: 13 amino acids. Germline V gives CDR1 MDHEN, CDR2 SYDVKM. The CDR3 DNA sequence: TGTGCCAGCAGCAACATAGCGGAAAACATTCAGTACTTC. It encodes CASSNIAENIQYF.

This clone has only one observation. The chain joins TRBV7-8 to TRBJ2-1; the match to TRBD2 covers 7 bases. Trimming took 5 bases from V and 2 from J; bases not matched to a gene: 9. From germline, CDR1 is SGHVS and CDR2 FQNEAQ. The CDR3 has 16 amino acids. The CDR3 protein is CASSPRREVPYNEQFF. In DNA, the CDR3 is TGTGCCAGCAGCCCGCGACGGGAGGTACCCTACAATGAGCAGTTCTTC.